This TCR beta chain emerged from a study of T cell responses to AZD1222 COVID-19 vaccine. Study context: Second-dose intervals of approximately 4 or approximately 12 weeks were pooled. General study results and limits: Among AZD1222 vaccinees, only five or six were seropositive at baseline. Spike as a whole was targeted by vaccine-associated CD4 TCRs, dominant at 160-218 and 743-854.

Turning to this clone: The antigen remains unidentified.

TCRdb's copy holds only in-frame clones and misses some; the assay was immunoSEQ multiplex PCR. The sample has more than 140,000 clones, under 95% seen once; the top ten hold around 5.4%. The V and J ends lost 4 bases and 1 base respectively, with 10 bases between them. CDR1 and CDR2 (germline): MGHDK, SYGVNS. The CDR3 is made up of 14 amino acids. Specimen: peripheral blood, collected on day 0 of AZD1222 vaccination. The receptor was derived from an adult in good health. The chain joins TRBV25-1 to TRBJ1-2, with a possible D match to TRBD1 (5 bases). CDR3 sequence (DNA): TGTGCCAGCAGTGGAGCAGGGCTTAACTATGGCTACACCTTC. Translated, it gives CASSGAGLNYGYTF.